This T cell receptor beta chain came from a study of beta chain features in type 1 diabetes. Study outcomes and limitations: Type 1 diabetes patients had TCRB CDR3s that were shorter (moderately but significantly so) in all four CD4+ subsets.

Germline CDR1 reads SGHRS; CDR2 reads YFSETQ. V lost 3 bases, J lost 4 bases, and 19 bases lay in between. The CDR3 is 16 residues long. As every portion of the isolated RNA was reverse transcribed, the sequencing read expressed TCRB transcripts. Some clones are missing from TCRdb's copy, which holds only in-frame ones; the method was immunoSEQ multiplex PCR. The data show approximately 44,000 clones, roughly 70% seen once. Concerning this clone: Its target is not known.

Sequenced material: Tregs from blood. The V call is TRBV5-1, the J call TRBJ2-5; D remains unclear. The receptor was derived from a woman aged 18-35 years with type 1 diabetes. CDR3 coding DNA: TGCGCCAGCAGCTCCGGTGCAGCAACGGGTTTAGAGACCCAGTACTTC. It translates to CASSSGAATGLETQYF.